This T cell receptor beta chain was retrieved from a study of control samples from healthy donors and cancer patients. Sequencing was performed with immunoSEQ multiplex PCR; in TCRdb, only in-frame clones are kept and a portion is missing. This table holds about 50,000 clones, 93% found once. The CDR3 length is 15 residues. V gave up 1 base and J gave up 8 bases; unmatched junction bases: 8. Germline V gene sequence: CDR1 SGHDT, CDR2 YYEEEE. The source is a woman aged 50 to 60 with head and neck cancer. Sequences were obtained from PBMCs. The rearrangement links TRBV5-6 to TRBJ2-1; TRBD2 matches 8 bases. The CDR3 protein is CASSLSGGPLDEQFF. The CDR3 DNA follows: TGTGCCAGCAGCTTGAGCGGGGGCCCCCTTGATGAGCAGTTCTTC.